The 27 T cell receptor beta chains reported below all come from one sample, sequenced in a study of regulatory T cells in long-lasting Graves disease. This sample's time point: newly diagnosed GD, antithyroid drugs for less than 3 months. Extracted RNA from PBMCs served as the source of the TCR library. Library construction for TCR beta used iRepertoire HTBI primers and Arm-PCR of CDR3 regions. TCRdb re-called the multiplex PCR reads through MiXCR, storing one row per CDR3 protein. The sample has around 250,000 distinct CDR3 sequences, around 19% seen once. Separately, the same data were catalogued under a study of T cells in Graves' hyperthyroidism and ophthalmopathy.

The starting material was peripheral blood mononuclear cells (PBMCs), obtained at new diagnosis, from a patient treated with antithyroid drugs. These receptors all come from a woman aged 25-40 years with Graves disease.

The V gene is TRBV2, the J gene TRBJ2-1; 9 nucleotides align to TRBD1. The CDR3 is made up of 16 amino acids. V dropped 6 bases and J dropped 0; count of bases not matched to a gene: 6. Germline V gene sequence: CDR1 SNHLY, CDR2 FYNNEI. CDR3 nucleotides: TGTGCCAGCAGCCACCGGGACAGGGCCTCCTACAATGAGCAGTTCTTC. Protein sequence: CASSHRDRASYNEQFF. The full variable domain, completed using reference TRBV2 and TRBJ2-1, is EPEVTQTPSHQVTQMGQEVILRCVPISNHLYFYWYRQILGQKVEFLVSFYNNEISEKSEIFDDQFSVERPDGSNFTLKIRSTKLEDSAMYFCASSHRDRASYNEQFFGPGTRLTVL.

The J gene is TRBJ2-1, the V gene TRBV5-1; 9 nucleotides align to TRBD2. Germline V lookup: CDR1 SGHRS, CDR2 YFSETQ. The CDR3 has 17 residues. V lost 2 bases, J lost 6 bases, and 12 bases stayed unmatched. CDR3: CASSLQGAGGPGNEQFF. DNA for the CDR3: TGCGCCAGCAGCTTACAGGGCGCGGGAGGGCCAGGCAATGAGCAGTTCTTC.

This clonotype was recorded many times. The genes are TRBV7-9 and TRBJ1-2, with D possibly matching TRBD1 (5 bases). With 5 bases removed from V and 6 bases from J, the gap between germline ends came to 16 bases. Germline CDR1 is SEHNR and CDR2 is FQNEAQ (reference sequence). CDR3 length: 14 amino acids. The CDR3 sequence: CASSVTGGVNGYTF. DNA for the CDR3: TGTGCCAGCAGCGTCACGGGGGGAGTCAATGGCTACACCTTC.

This clonotype was seen a single time. The CDR3 loop reads CASGLVLRGGGNTIYF. The CDR3 DNA is TGTGCTAGTGGTTTGGTTTTGAGGGGAGGTGGAAACACCATATATTTT. This chain joins TRBV12-5 and TRBJ1-3, with a weak D call TRBD1 (5 bases). V was clipped by 0 bases and J by 3 bases, with 12 bases between them. This CDR3 comprises 16 residues. Germline CDR1 and CDR2: LGHNT and FRNRAP.

This clonotype was detected many times. CDR3 nucleotides: TGTGCCAGCAGCTTCCTAGGAACTAATGAAAAACTGTTTTTT. Translated: CASSFLGTNEKLFF. The chain carries TRBV11-2 and TRBJ1-4; D not resolved. Germline CDR1 is SGHAT and CDR2 is FQNNGV. The CDR3 length is 14 residues. V was clipped by 3 bases and J by 1 base, with 6 bases between them.

At least ten counts were recorded for this clonotype. The rearrangement joins TRBV20-1 to TRBJ2-2; possibly TRBD2 for D (5 bases). V lost 0 bases and J 3 bases, leaving 8 bases between the germline ends. The CDR3 consists of 14 residues. The V gene's germline CDR1 is DFQATT and CDR2 SNEGSKA (reference sequence). The CDR3, as DNA: TGCAGTGCTAGAGAAGAACTAGACACCGGGGAGCTGTTTTTT. It encodes CSAREELDTGELFF.

The chain is built from TRBV18 and TRBJ2-7, with a weak D call TRBD1 (6 bases). In germline, CDR1 is KGHSH, CDR2 LQKENI. V dropped 3 bases and J dropped 5 bases, with 17 bases sitting between them. The CDR3 length is 15 residues. In DNA, the CDR3 is TGTGCCAGCTCACCTGACGGACAGAGGACGAACGAGCAGTACTTC. Translation: CASSPDGQRTNEQYF.

This clonotype was detected a few times. The chain couples TRBV20-1 to TRBJ2-1; 12 positions match TRBD2. CDR3 length equals 17 residues. Germline V CDR1 and CDR2: DFQATT, SNEGSKA (reference sequence). J gave up 1 base and V 4 bases, and 8 bases lay outside the gene matches. The CDR3 sequence: CSATTSGGPISYNEQFF. The DNA of the CDR3 is TGCAGTGCTACGACTAGCGGGGGCCCAATTTCCTACAATGAGCAGTTCTTC.

With respect to this clonotype: Without the conserved terminal phenylalanine or tryptophan, this CDR3 likely stems from a read error. The DNA is left out, because the CDR3 cannot be placed on it with certainty; the CDR3 is given as TCRdb lists it. The chain carries TRBV28 and TRBJ1-5. The CDR3 totals 11 residues, both ends included. CDR1 is MDHEN and CDR2 is SYDVKM in the germline V gene. This CDR3 is CASSSSQPQHL.

This clonotype came up many times. The chain combines TRBV11-2 with TRBJ2-1, with TRBD2 identical over 7 bases. The CDR3 loop spans 16 amino acids. Germline V lookup: CDR1 SGHAT, CDR2 FQNNGV. Germline trimming cut 1 base from V and 9 bases from J; bases unmatched to any gene: 12. The CDR3: CASSLVHWGGSGEQFF. DNA of the CDR3: TGTGCCAGCAGCTTAGTTCATTGGGGGGGAAGCGGTGAGCAGTTCTTC. The full variable domain, rest sourced from reference TRBV11-2 and TRBJ2-1, is EAGVAQSPRYKIIEKRQSVAFWCNPISGHATLYWYQQILGQGPKLLIQFQNNGVVDDSQLPKDRFSAERLKGVDSTLKIQPAKLEDSAVYLCASSLVHWGGSGEQFFGPGTRLTVL.

V and J are TRBV19 and TRBJ1-5; D not resolved. V lost 4 bases and J lost 3, with 13 bases in between. CDR1 and CDR2 from the germline V gene are LNHDA and SQIVND (reference sequence). The CDR3 has 15 amino acids. DNA of the CDR3: TGTGCCAGTAGTAAGGGCGGGCACCTCAATCAGCCCCAGCATTTT. The encoded protein is CASSKGGHLNQPQHF.

This clonotype occurred many times. The V call is TRBV5-4, the J call TRBJ1-3; the D gene is possibly TRBD1 (5 bases). The CDR3 totals 15 residues. The ends were cut back, 4 bases at V and 0 bases at J, with 11 bases in the middle. Germline CDR1 and CDR2: SGHNT and YYREEE (reference sequence). The CDR3 nucleotides read TGTGCCAGCAGCCGGGACGCCAGCTCTGGAAACACCATATATTTT. Amino acids: CASSRDASSGNTIYF. Full variable domain (outside the CDR3, taken from reference TRBV5-4 and TRBJ1-3): ETGVTQSPTHLIKTRGQQVTLRCSSQSGHNTVSWYQQALGQGPQFIFQYYREEENGRGNFPPRFSGLQFPNYSSELNVNALELDDSALYLCASSRDASSGNTIYFGEGSWLTVV.

V is TRBV19 and J is TRBJ2-1, with D uncertain. The CDR3 totals 13 residues. The ends were cut back, 5 bases at V and 7 bases at J, with 12 bases in the middle. Germline CDR1 is LNHDA and CDR2 is SQIVND (reference sequence). This CDR3 reads CASSFMGGNEQFF. The CDR3 DNA reads TGTGCCAGTAGTTTCATGGGCGGAAATGAGCAGTTCTTC.

A note on this clonotype: A read error is likely here: a far larger clone is one base away. This chain uses TRBV4-2 with TRBJ2-5; 8 positions agree with TRBD2. The CDR3 has 14 residues. The germline CDR1 and CDR2 sequences are LGHNA and YNFKEQ. CDR3 amino acids: CVSSAGRGRETQYF. The CDR3 nucleotides are TGTGTCAGCAGCGCCGGGAGGGGGAGAGAGACCCAGTACTTC.

V and J are TRBV12-5 and TRBJ1-1; D ambiguous. The CDR3 has 13 amino acids. V was cut by 5 bases and J by 5 bases, with 12 bases left in between. Per germline, CDR1 LGHNT and CDR2 FRNRAP. This chain's CDR3 is CASGLNRRTEAFF. The CDR3 nucleotides are TGTGCTAGTGGTCTTAATCGGAGGACTGAAGCTTTCTTT.

This clonotype was counted ten times or more. The chain employs TRBV20-1 and TRBJ1-5; tentatively, D is TRBD1 (5 bases). In germline, CDR1 is DFQATT, CDR2 SNEGSKA (reference sequence). CDR3 size: 14 residues. Between the trimmed V and J ends, which lost 2 bases and 3 bases, there was a span of 11 bases. This chain's CDR3 is CSARSSRDNQPQHF. CDR3 sequence (DNA): TGCAGTGCTAGATCCAGCAGGGACAATCAGCCCCAGCATTTT.

This clonotype was detected ten times or more. The gene calls are TRBV4-1 and TRBJ2-3, with 11 bases lining up with TRBD2. The V gene end was trimmed by 3 bases and the J gene end by 4 bases; junction bases not matched to a gene: 12. CDR1 and CDR2 (germline): MGHRA, YSYEKL. This CDR3 has 18 amino acids. The CDR3 protein is CASSQDRPLSGGADTQYF. The CDR3 DNA sequence: TGCGCCAGCAGCCAGGACCGCCCCCTTAGCGGGGGGGCAGATACGCAGTATTTT.

This clonotype was seen repeatedly, ten times or more. The V and J genes are TRBV6-1 and TRBJ2-3; tentative D call: TRBD2 (6 bases). Deletions cut 8 bases from V and 3 bases from J, with 12 bases between. This CDR3 spans 13 amino acids. Per germline, CDR1 MNHNS and CDR2 SASEGT. The CDR3 DNA is TGTGCCAGCGCTAGCGCGGATACAGATACGCAGTATTTT. It specifies CASASADTDTQYF.

In this sample, this clonotype turned up many times. The chain links TRBV7-9 to TRBJ1-6; D is unclear. Germline CDR1 is SEHNR and CDR2 is FQNEAQ (reference sequence). V was clipped by 3 bases and J by 8 bases, with 8 bases between them. There are 13 residues in the CDR3. The CDR3 sequence is CASSFSGDSPLHF. The CDR3 DNA sequence: TGTGCCAGCAGCTTTAGCGGGGATTCACCCCTCCACTTT.

The gene calls are TRBV7-2 and TRBJ2-7; 13 bases line up with TRBD2. From germline, CDR1 is SGHTA and CDR2 FQGNSA. There are 19 residues in the CDR3. Losses at the gene ends were 5 bases for V and 0 bases for J; bases not matched to a gene: 13. CDR3 coding DNA: TGTGCCAGCAGCGGACTAGCGGGGGTGCACCAAGTGGTCTCCTACGAGCAGTACTTC. Its translation is CASSGLAGVHQVVSYEQYF.

This clonotype has a count of ten or more. The V call is TRBV20-1, the J call TRBJ1-6, with D possibly TRBD1 on 5 matching bases. Trimming took off 6 bases at V and 4 bases at J, with 25 bases between the two ends. Germline V gene lookup returns CDR1 DFQATT and CDR2 SNEGSKA (reference sequence). The CDR3 contains 18 residues. CDR3 in DNA: TGCAGTGCCAGGTGGTCCGGGATGTCAGGGCCTTATAATTCACCCCTCCACTTT. Encoded protein: CSARWSGMSGPYNSPLHF.

The chain is built from TRBV20-1 and TRBJ1-4; TRBD1 might be the D (6 bases). The V and J ends lost 6 bases and 0 bases respectively, with 11 bases between them. The CDR3 length is 14 residues. The germline CDR1 and CDR2 sequences are DFQATT and SNEGSKA (reference sequence). CDR3 region: CSAPTGTTNEKLFF. The DNA of the CDR3 is TGCAGTGCCCCCACAGGGACAACTAATGAAAAACTGTTTTTT.

This rearrangement joins TRBV20-1 to TRBJ1-5; D unresolved. Trimming cost V 5 bases and J 4 bases, with 12 bases left between them. The germline V gene encodes CDR1 DFQATT and CDR2 SNEGSKA (reference sequence). This CDR3 has 13 amino acids. CDR3 nucleotides: TGCAGTGCTGGTTCAGAGTCAAATCAGCCCCAGCATTTT. This sequence encodes CSAGSESNQPQHF.

Turning to this clonotype: A much larger clonotype is one base distant, so this may be a read error. V and J are TRBV19 and TRBJ1-5; TRBD1 is a possible D gene (6 bases). V gave up 6 bases and J gave up 11 bases, with 20 bases separating them. The germline V gene encodes CDR1 LNHDA and CDR2 SQIVND (reference sequence). The CDR3 contains 14 residues. In nucleotides, the CDR3 is TGTGCCAGTAGAACGGTCAGGGCGGCAGGGGCCCAGCATTTT. Protein sequence: CASRTVRAAGAQHF. Together with reference TRBV19 and TRBJ1-5, the CDR3 gives the full variable domain: DGGITQSPKYLFRKEGQNVTLSCEQNLNHDAMYWYRQDPGQGLRLIYYSQIVNDFQKGDIAEGYSVSREKKESFPLTVTSAQKNPTAFYLCASRTVRAAGAQHFGDGTRLSIL.

This clonotype was seen only a few times. The rearrangement uses TRBV10-3 and TRBJ1-2; D gene uncertain. This CDR3 spans 15 amino acids. Trimming took 0 bases from V and 8 from J, leaving 16 bases between them. CDR1 is ENHRY, CDR2 SYGVKD, per germline. The CDR3 DNA reads as TGTGCCATCAGTGAGTCAGAGCGCCTTGGGAGCGGCTACACCTTC. Translation gives CAISESERLGSGYTF.

In this sample, this clonotype turned up many times. This chain uses TRBV14 with TRBJ2-3, with 7 bases aligning to TRBD2. Per germline, CDR1 SGHDN and CDR2 FVKESK. CDR3 length equals 16 residues. V shed 2 bases and J 4 bases; nucleotides not matched to a gene: 9. The CDR3 DNA is TGTGCCAGCAGCCAACTACCGGGAGGAGCGGCAGATACGCAGTATTTT. It translates to CASSQLPGGAADTQYF.

This clonotype came up many times. The V gene is TRBV5-1, the J gene TRBJ1-2, with TRBD1 as a possible D gene (5 bases). The CDR3 is 11 amino acids. The germline gives CDR1 SGHRS, CDR2 YFSETQ. Trimming removed 2 bases from V and 6 bases from J, with 5 bases in between. As DNA, the CDR3 is TGCGCCAGCAGCTTCAGGGATGGCTACACCTTC. Its translation is CASSFRDGYTF.